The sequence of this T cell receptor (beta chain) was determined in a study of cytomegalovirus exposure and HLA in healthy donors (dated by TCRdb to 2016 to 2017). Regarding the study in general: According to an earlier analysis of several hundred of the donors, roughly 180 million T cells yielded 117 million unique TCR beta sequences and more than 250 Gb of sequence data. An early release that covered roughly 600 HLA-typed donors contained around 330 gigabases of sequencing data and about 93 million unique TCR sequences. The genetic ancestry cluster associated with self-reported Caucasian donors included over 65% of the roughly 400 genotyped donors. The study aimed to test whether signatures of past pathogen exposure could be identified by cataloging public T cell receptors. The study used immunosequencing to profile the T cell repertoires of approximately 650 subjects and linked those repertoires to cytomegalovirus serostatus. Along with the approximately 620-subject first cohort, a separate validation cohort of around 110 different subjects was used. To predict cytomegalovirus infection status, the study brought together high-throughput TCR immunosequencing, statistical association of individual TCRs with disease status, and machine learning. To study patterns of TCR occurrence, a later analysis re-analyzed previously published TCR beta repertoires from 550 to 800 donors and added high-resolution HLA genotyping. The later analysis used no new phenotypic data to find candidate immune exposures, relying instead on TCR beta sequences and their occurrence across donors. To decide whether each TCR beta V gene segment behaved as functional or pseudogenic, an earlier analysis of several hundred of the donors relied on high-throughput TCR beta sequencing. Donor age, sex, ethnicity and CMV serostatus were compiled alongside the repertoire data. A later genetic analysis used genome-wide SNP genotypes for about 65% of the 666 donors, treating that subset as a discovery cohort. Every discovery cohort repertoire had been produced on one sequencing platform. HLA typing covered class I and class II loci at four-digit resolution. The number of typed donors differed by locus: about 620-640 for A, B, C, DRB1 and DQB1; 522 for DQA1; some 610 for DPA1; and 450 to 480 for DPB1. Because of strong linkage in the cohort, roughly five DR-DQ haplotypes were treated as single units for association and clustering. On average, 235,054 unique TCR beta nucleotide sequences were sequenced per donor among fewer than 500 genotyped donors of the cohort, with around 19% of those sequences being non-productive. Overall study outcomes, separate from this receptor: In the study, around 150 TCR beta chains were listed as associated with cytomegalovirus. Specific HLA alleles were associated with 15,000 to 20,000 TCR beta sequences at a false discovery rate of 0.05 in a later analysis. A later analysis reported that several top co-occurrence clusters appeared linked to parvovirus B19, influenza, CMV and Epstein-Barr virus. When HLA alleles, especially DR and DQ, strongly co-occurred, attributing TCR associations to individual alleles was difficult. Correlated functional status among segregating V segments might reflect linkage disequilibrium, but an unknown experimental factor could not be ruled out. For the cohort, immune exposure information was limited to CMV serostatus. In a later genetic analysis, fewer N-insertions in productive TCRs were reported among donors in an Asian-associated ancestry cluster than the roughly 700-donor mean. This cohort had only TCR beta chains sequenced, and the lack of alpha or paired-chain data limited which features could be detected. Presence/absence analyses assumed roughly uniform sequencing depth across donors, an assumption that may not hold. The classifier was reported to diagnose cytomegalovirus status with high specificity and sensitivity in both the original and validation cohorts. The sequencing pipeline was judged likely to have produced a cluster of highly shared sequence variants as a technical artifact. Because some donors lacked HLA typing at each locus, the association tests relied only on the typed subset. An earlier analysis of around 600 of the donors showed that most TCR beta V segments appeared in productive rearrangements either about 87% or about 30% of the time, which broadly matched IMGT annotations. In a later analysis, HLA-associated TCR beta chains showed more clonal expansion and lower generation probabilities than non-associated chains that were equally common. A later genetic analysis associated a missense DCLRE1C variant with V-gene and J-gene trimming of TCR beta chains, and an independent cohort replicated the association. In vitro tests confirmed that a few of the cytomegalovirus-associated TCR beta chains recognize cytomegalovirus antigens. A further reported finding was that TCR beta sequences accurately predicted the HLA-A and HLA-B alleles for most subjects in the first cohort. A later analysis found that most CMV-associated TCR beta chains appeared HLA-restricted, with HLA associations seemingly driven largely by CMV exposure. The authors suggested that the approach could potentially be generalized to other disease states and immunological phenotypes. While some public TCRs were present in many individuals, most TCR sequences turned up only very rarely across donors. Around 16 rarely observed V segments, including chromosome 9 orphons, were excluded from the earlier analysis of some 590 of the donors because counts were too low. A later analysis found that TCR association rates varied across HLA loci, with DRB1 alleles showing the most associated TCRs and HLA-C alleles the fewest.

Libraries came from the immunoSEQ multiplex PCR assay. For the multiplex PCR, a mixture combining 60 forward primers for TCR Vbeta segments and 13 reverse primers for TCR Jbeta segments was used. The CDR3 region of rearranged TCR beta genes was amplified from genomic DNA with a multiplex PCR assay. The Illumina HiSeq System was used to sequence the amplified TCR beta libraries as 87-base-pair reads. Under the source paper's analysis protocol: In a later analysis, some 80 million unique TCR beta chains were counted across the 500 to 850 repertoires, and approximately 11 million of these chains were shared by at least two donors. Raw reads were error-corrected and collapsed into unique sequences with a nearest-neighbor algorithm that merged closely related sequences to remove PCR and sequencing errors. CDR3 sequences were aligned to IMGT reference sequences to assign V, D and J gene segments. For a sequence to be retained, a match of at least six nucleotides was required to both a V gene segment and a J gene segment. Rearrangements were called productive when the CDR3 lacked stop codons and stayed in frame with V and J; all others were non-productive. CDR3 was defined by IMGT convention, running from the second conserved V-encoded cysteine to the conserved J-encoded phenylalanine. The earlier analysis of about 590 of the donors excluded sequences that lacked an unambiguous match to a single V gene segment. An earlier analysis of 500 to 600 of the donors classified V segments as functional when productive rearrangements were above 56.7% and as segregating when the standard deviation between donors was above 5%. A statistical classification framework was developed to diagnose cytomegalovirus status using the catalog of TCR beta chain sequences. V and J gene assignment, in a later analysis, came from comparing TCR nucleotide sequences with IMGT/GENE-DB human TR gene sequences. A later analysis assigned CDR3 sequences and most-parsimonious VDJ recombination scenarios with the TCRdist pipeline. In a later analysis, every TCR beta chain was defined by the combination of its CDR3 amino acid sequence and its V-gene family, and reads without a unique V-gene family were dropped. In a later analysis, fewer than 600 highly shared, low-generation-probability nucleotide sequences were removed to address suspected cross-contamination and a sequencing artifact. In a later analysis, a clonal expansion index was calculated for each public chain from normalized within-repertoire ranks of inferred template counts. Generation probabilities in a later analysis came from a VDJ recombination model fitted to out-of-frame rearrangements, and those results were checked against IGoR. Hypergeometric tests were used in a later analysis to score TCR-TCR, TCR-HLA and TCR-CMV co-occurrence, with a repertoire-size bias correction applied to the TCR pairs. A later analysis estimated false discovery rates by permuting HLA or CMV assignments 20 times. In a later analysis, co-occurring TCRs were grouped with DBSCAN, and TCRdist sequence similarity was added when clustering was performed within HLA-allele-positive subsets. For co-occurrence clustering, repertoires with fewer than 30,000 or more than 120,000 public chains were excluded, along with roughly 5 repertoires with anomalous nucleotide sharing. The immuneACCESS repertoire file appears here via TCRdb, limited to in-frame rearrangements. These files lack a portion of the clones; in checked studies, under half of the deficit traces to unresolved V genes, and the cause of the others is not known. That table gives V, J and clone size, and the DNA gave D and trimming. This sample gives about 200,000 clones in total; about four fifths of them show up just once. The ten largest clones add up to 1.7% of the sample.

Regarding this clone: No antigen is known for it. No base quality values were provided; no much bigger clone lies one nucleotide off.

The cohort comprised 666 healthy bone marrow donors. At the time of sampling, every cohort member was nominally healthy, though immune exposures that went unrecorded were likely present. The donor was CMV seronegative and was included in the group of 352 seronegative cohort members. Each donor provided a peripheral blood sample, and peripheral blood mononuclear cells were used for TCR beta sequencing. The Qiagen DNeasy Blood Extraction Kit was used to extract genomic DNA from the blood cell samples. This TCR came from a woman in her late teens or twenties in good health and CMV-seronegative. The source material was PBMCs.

DNA sequence: TGTGCCAGCAGTCCAACTCCGGGACAGTGGAAATCAGGGTACACCTTC. This is translated as CASSPTPGQWKSGYTF. The chain joins TRBV27 to TRBJ1-2; 7 middle bases align to TRBD1. After removal of 5 bases from V and 11 bases from J, the junction retains 20 bases not matched to a gene. CDR1 and CDR2 are read off the germline V gene (reference sequence) as MNHEY and SMNVEV. The CDR3 spans 16 residues, from the cysteine through the phenylalanine. Only the CDR3 portion is preserved as DNA: 48 bases, with reading frame beginning at the first base.